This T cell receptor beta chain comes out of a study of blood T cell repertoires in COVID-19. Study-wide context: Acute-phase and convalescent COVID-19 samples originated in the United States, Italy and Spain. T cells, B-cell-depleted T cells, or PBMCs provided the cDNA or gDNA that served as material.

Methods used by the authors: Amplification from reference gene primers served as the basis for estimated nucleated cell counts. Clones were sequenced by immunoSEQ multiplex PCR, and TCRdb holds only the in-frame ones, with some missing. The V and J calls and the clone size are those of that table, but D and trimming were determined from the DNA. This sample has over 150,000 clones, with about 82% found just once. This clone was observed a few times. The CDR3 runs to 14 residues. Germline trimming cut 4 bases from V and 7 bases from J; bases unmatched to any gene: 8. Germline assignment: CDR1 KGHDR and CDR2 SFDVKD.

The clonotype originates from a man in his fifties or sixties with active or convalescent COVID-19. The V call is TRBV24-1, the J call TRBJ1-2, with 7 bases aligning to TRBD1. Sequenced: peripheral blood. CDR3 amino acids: CATSDEGQYAGYTF. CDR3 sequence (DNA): TGTGCCACCAGTGACGAGGGACAGTACGCTGGCTACACCTTC.